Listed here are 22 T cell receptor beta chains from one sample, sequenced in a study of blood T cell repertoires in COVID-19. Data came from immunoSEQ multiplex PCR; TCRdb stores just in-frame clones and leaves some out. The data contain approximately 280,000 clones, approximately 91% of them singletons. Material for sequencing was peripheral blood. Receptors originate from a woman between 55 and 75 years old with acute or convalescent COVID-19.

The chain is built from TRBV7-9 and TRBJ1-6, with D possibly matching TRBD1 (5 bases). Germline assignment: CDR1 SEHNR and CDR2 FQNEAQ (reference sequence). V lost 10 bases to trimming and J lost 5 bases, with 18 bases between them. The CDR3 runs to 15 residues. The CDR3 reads CATTPQGENNSPLHF. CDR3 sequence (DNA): TGTGCCACTACACCCCAAGGGGAAAATAATTCACCCCTCCACTTT. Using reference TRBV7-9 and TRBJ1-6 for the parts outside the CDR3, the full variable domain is DTGVSQNPRHKITKRGQNVTFRCDPISEHNRLYWYRQTLGQGPEFLTYFQNEAQLEKSRLLSDRFSAERPKGSFSTLEIQRTEQGDSAMYLCATTPQGENNSPLHFGNGTRLTVT.

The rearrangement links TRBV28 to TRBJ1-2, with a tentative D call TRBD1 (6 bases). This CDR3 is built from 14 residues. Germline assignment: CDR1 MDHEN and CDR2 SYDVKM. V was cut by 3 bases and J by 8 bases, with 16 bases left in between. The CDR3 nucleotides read TGTGCCAGCAGTTTTATGGGCAGGGGAAGGGGCTACACCTTC. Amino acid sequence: CASSFMGRGRGYTF.

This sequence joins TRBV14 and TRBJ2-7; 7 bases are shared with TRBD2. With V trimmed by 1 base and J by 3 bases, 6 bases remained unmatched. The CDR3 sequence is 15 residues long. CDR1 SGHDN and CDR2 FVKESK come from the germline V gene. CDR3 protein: CASSQGLAVFYEQYF. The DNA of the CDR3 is TGTGCCAGCAGCCAAGGACTAGCAGTTTTCTACGAGCAGTACTTC.

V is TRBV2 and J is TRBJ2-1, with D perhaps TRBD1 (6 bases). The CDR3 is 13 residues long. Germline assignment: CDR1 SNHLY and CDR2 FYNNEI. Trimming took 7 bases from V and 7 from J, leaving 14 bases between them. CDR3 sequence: CASIIGQINEQFF. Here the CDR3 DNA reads TGTGCCAGCATCATAGGACAGATTAATGAGCAGTTCTTC.

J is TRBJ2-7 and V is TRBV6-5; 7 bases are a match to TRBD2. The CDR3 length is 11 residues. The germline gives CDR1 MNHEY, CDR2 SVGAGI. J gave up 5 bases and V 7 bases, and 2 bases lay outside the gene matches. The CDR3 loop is CASTLADEQYF. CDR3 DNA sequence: TGTGCCAGCACCCTAGCGGACGAGCAGTACTTC.

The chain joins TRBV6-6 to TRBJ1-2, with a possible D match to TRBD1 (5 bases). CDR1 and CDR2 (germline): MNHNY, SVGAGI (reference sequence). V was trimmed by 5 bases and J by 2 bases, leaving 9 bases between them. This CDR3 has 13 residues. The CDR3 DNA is TGTGCCAGCAGTCAGACAGAGAACTATGGCTACACCTTC. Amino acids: CASSQTENYGYTF.

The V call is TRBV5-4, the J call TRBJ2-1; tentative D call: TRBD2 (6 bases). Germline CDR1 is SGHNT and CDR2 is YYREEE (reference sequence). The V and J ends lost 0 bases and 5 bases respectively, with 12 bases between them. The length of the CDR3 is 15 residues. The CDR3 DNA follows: TGTGCCAGCAGCTTGGGAGGGGCGGGAAACAATGAGCAGTTCTTC. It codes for CASSLGGAGNNEQFF.

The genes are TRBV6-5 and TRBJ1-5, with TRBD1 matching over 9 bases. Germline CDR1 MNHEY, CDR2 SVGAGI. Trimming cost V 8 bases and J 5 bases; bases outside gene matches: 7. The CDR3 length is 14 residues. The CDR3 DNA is TGTGCCAGCGCCGGGACAGGGAGGGATCAGCCCCAGCATTTT. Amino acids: CASAGTGRDQPQHF.

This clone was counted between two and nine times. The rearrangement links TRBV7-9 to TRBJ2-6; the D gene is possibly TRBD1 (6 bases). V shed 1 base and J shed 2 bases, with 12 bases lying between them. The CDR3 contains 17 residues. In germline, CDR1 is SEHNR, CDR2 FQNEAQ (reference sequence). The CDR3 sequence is CASSLGTAPTGANVLTF. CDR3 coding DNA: TGTGCCAGCAGCTTAGGGACAGCCCCCACTGGGGCCAACGTCCTGACTTTC.

CDR3 DNA sequence: TGTGCCAGCAGCGTGAACGGGAGGGCCCTAGGCGAGCAGTACTTC. This sequence encodes CASSVNGRALGEQYF. The chain recombines TRBV7-3 with TRBJ2-7; 8 bases line up with TRBD2. This CDR3 is built from 15 residues. V was clipped by 5 bases and J by 6 bases; unmatched bases: 12. CDR1 is SGHTA and CDR2 is FQGTGA in the germline V gene.

CDR3: CATSDAQGVQPQHF. The CDR3 DNA reads TGTGCCACCAGTGATGCTCAGGGGGTCCAGCCCCAGCATTTT. V and J are TRBV24-1 and TRBJ1-5; 7 positions match TRBD1. J gave up 7 bases and V 3 bases, and 5 bases lay outside the gene matches. Looked up from germline, CDR1 is KGHDR and CDR2 is SFDVKD. The CDR3 spans 14 residues.

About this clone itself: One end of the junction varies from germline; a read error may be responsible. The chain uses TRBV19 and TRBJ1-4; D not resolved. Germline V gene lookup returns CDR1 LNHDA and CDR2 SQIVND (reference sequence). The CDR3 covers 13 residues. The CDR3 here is CASSIPGAGHRVF. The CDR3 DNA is TGTGCCAGTAGTATCCCGGGAGCGGGCCACCGGGTGTTT. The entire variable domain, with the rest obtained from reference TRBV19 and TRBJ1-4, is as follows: DGGITQSPKYLFRKEGQNVTLSCEQNLNHDAMYWYRQDPGQGLRLIYYSQIVNDFQKGDIAEGYSVSREKKESFPLTVTSAQKNPTAFYLCASSIPGAGHRVFGSGTQLSVL.

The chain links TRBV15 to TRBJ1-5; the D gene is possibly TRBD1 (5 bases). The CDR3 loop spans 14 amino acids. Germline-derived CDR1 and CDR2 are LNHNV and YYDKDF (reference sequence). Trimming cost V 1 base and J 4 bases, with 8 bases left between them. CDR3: CATSRGQTNQPQHF. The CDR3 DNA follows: TGTGCCACCAGCAGAGGACAGACTAATCAGCCCCAGCATTTT.

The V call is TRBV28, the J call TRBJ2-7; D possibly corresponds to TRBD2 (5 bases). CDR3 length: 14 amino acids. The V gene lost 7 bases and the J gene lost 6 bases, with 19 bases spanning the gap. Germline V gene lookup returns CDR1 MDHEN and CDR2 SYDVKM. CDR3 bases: TGTGCCAGCATCCGGGAAGGGTTAAGCACCGAGCAGTACTTC. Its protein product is CASIREGLSTEQYF.

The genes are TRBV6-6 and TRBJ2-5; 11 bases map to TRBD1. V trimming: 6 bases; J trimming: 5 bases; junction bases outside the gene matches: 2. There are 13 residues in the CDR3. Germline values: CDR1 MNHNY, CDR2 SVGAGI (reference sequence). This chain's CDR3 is CASRDRGRETQYF. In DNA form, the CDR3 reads TGTGCCAGCAGGGACAGGGGGCGCGAGACCCAGTACTTC.

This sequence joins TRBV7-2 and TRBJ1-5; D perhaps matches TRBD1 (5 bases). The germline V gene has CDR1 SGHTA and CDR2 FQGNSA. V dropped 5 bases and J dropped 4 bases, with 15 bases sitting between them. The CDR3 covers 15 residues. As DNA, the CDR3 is TGTGCCAGCAGCCCTCGGTGGGGGGGGAATCAGCCCCAGCATTTT. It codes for CASSPRWGGNQPQHF.

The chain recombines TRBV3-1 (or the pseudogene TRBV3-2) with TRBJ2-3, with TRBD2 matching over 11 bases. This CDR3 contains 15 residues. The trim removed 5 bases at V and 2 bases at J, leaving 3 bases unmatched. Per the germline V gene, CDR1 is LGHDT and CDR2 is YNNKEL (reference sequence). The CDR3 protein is CASSEGLADTDTQYF. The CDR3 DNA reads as TGTGCCAGCAGCGAGGGACTAGCGGACACAGATACGCAGTATTTT.

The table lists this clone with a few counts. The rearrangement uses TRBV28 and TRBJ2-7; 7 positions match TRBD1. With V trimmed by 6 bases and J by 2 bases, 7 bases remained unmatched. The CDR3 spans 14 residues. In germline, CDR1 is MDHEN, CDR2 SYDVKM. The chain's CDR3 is CASSIDRVAYEQYF. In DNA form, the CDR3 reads TGTGCCAGCAGCATCGACAGGGTAGCCTACGAGCAGTACTTC.

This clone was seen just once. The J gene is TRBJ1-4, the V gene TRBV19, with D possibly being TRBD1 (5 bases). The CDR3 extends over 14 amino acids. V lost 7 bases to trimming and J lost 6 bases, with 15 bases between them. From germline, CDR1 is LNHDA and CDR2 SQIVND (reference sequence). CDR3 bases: TGTGCCAGTAAAGCGGGGCGCGAGTATGAAAAACTGTTTTTT. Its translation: CASKAGREYEKLFF. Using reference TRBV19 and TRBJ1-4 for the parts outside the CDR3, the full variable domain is DGGITQSPKYLFRKEGQNVTLSCEQNLNHDAMYWYRQDPGQGLRLIYYSQIVNDFQKGDIAEGYSVSREKKESFPLTVTSAQKNPTAFYLCASKAGREYEKLFFGSGTQLSVL.

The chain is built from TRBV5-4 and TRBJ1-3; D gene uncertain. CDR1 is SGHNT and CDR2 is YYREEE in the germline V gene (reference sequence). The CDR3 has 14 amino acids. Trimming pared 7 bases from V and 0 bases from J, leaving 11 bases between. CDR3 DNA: TGTGCCAGCTTCGGAGGAACCTCTGGAAACACCATATATTTT. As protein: CASFGGTSGNTIYF.

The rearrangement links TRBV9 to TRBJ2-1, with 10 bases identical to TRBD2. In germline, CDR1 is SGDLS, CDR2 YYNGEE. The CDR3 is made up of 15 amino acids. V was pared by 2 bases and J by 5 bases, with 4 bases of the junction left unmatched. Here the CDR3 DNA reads TGTGCCAGCAGCGTCGGGACTAGCGCACACAATGAGCAGTTCTTC. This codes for CASSVGTSAHNEQFF.

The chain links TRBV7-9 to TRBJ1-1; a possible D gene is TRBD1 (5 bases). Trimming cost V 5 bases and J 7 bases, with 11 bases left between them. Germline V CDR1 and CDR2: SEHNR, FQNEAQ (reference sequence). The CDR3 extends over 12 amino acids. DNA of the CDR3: TGTGCCAGCAGCCGGAGGGACCTTGAAGCTTTCTTT. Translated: CASSRRDLEAFF.